Below are 20 T cell receptor beta chains sequenced from a single sample in a study of T-cell reconstitution after alpha-beta-depleted transplantation in children. Unique molecular identifiers featured in how the TCRbeta library was prepared. One entry per CDR3 protein, called by TCRdb with MiXCR from the PCR reads. The sample consists of about 360,000 distinct CDR3 sequences, roughly 15% of them appearing once. The starting material was PBMCs, obtained from the stem cell graft. The source is a human donor who donated a stem cell graft to a child with Fanconi anemia.

V and J are TRBV7-9 and TRBJ1-1, with D possibly TRBD1 on 5 matching bases. V was cut by 4 bases and J by 1 base, with 13 bases left in between. Germline CDR1 SEHNR, CDR2 FQNEAQ (reference sequence). The CDR3 runs 15 residues. CDR3 loop: CASSSWGVGNTEAFF. CDR3 DNA: TGTGCCAGCAGCTCCTGGGGGGTTGGGAACACTGAAGCTTTCTTT.

This clonotype was seen ten or more times. The rearrangement uses TRBV29-1 and TRBJ2-2, with 9 bases fitting TRBD1. This CDR3 has 12 amino acids. Germline CDR1 is SQVTM and CDR2 is ANQGSEA. The V and J ends lost 4 bases and 6 bases, in that order; junction bases with no gene match: 0. CDR3 sequence: CSVGTGAGELFF. CDR3 DNA sequence: TGCAGCGTTGGGACAGGGGCCGGGGAGCTGTTTTTT.

The chain carries TRBV5-5 and TRBJ2-3, with D hard to call. The CDR3 runs to 14 residues. V lost 4 bases to trimming and J lost 2 bases, with 11 bases between them. Germline loops: CDR1 SGHKS, CDR2 YYEKEE (reference sequence). The CDR3 DNA sequence: TGTGCCAGCAGCCCGAGCGCATACACAGATACGCAGTATTTT. This encodes CASSPSAYTDTQYF.

Ten or more counts support this clonotype. DNA for the CDR3: TGCAGTGCTAGAGTGTGGGGACAAGACTATGGCTACACCTTC. It yields the protein CSARVWGQDYGYTF. The V call is TRBV20-1, the J call TRBJ1-2; D perhaps matches TRBD1 (6 bases). CDR3 length: 14 residues. Germline CDR1 DFQATT, CDR2 SNEGSKA (reference sequence). The V and J ends lost 1 base and 3 bases respectively, with 12 bases between them.

This clonotype was found many times. The chain links TRBV7-9 to TRBJ2-2, with D hard to call. Looked up from germline, CDR1 is SEHNR and CDR2 is FQNEAQ (reference sequence). CDR3 length equals 14 residues. Trimming took off 3 bases at V and 5 bases at J, with 10 bases between the two ends. The CDR3 sequence is CASSLNDWTGELFF. The CDR3 DNA reads as TGTGCCAGCAGCTTGAATGATTGGACCGGGGAGCTGTTTTTT.

The chain carries TRBV12-3 or TRBV12-4 and TRBJ2-7, with D uncertain. Deletions cut 3 bases from V and 6 bases from J, with 15 bases between. The CDR3 spans 14 residues. CDR3 residues: CASSFAETPREQYF. CDR3 sequence (DNA): TGTGCCAGCAGTTTCGCGGAGACGCCTCGCGAGCAGTACTTC.

This clonotype was recorded at least ten times. The CDR3 loop reads CASSDDRGRNSPLHF. Here the CDR3 DNA reads TGTGCCAGCAGTGACGACAGGGGCCGGAATTCACCCCTCCACTTT. The chain uses TRBV6-1 and TRBJ1-6; 8 bases are shared with TRBD1. Germline loops: CDR1 MNHNS, CDR2 SASEGT. The CDR3 has 15 amino acids. Trimming took 3 bases from V and 7 from J; bases not matched to a gene: 5.

The V and J genes are TRBV18 and TRBJ2-7; possible D gene TRBD1, 6 bases. The CDR3 has 13 amino acids. CDR1 is KGHSH and CDR2 is LQKENI in the germline V gene. V was clipped by 6 bases and J by 2 bases, with 11 bases between them. CDR3 nucleotide sequence: TGTGCCAGCTCCACGGGACACACCTACGAGCAGTACGTC. This translates into CASSTGHTYEQYV.

There are a few counts of this clonotype. The CDR3 sequence is CASSFGGALAGELFF. DNA for the CDR3: TGTGCCAGCAGCTTTGGGGGGGCTCTCGCCGGGGAGCTGTTTTTT. V is TRBV5-6 and J is TRBJ2-2; weak D call: TRBD2 (7 bases). Germline-derived CDR1 and CDR2 are SGHDT and YYEEEE. The CDR3 is 15 amino acids. Trimming removed 2 bases at V and 6 bases at J, with 14 bases between. Looking up the rest from reference TRBV5-6 and TRBJ2-2 gives the full variable domain: DAGVTQSPTHLIKTRGQQVTLRCSPKSGHDTVSWYQQALGQGPQFIFQYYEEEERQRGNFPDRFSGHQFPNYSSELNVNALLLGDSALYLCASSFGGALAGELFFGEGSRLTVL.

The sample holds a few counts of this clonotype. The chain employs TRBV11-2 and TRBJ2-7, with D possibly matching TRBD1 (5 bases). There are 15 residues in the CDR3. V was clipped by 1 base and J by 4 bases, with 14 bases between them. Per germline, CDR1 SGHAT and CDR2 FQNNGV. The CDR3 nucleotides are TGTGCCAGCAGCTTAGGCTCAGGGAAATTGTACGAGCAGTACGTC. Translation gives CASSLGSGKLYEQYV.

There are many counts of this clonotype. The chain employs TRBV5-5 and TRBJ2-6, with D unclear. V lost 4 bases, J lost 4 bases, and 6 bases lay in between. CDR1 SGHKS and CDR2 YYEKEE come from the germline V gene (reference sequence). CDR3 length: 13 amino acids. CDR3 DNA: TGTGCCAGCAGCAAAGAGGGGGCCAACGTCCTGACTTTC. This sequence encodes CASSKEGANVLTF. The full variable domain, with the rest looked up from reference TRBV5-5 and TRBJ2-6, is DAGVTQSPTHLIKTRGQQVTLRCSPISGHKSVSWYQQVLGQGPQFIFQYYEKEERGRGNFPDRFSARQFPNYSSELNVNALLLGDSALYLCASSKEGANVLTFGAGSRLTVL.

This clonotype was picked up a small number of times. The chain combines TRBV4-3 with TRBJ1-6; D is undetermined. V was shortened by 0 bases and J by 8 bases, with 11 bases between the two germline ends. CDR1 is LGHNA, CDR2 YSLEER, per germline. The CDR3 totals 15 residues. The CDR3 sequence is CASSQEGPYYSPLHF. The DNA of the CDR3 is TGCGCCAGCAGCCAAGAAGGTCCTTACTATTCACCCCTCCACTTT.

This clonotype was recorded many times. The chain combines TRBV5-1 with TRBJ2-1, with 9 bases fitting TRBD1. Germline assignment: CDR1 SGHRS and CDR2 YFSETQ. J was trimmed by 5 bases and V by 4 bases; bases with no gene match: 7. This CDR3 comprises 15 residues. The CDR3 DNA sequence: TGCGCCAGCAGCCGGCAGGGACAGGGAAACAATGAGCAGTTCTTC. It codes for CASSRQGQGNNEQFF.

This clonotype was seen a handful of times. The chain combines TRBV29-1 with TRBJ2-3; TRBD2 might be the D (5 bases). The germline CDR1 and CDR2 sequences are SQVTM and ANQGSEA. Trimming took 1 base from V and 2 from J, leaving 10 bases between them. CDR3 size: 14 residues. The CDR3 DNA follows: TGCAGCGTTGAAGGGAGGACCAACACAGATACGCAGTATTTT. Protein product: CSVEGRTNTDTQYF.

This clonotype appeared many times. The gene calls are TRBV7-9 and TRBJ1-1; D is unclear. Germline loops: CDR1 SEHNR, CDR2 FQNEAQ (reference sequence). The CDR3 runs to 15 residues. V was shortened by 5 bases and J by 1 base, with 14 bases between the two germline ends. The DNA for the CDR3 is TGTGCCAGCAGCGAACACACGACCGCGAACACTGAAGCTTTCTTT. Translation: CASSEHTTANTEAFF. The whole variable domain, filled in from reference TRBV7-9 and TRBJ1-1, reads DTGVSQNPRHKITKRGQNVTFRCDPISEHNRLYWYRQTLGQGPEFLTYFQNEAQLEKSRLLSDRFSAERPKGSFSTLEIQRTEQGDSAMYLCASSEHTTANTEAFFGQGTRLTVV.

The sample holds many counts of this clonotype. V usage is TRBV7-2 and J usage is TRBJ2-3; a weak D match, TRBD2 (5 bases). This CDR3 comprises 16 residues. The V and J ends lost 3 bases and 0 bases respectively, with 13 bases between them. In germline, CDR1 is SGHTA, CDR2 FQGNSA. As DNA, the CDR3 is TGTGCCAGCAGCTTTTCCCTAGCTGCTAGCACAGATACGCAGTATTTT. This translates into CASSFSLAASTDTQYF.

There are a few counts of this clonotype. V gene TRBV18 combines with J gene TRBJ1-1, with 7 bases lining up with TRBD1. Germline-derived CDR1 and CDR2 are KGHSH and LQKENI. V shed 5 bases, J shed 6 bases, and the junction held 6 bases outside the gene matches. The CDR3 covers 13 residues. The chain's CDR3 is CASSTTDRAEAFF. CDR3 coding DNA: TGTGCCAGCTCAACTACTGACAGGGCTGAAGCTTTCTTT. Full variable domain (missing parts from reference TRBV18 and TRBJ1-1): NAGVMQNPRHLVRRRGQEARLRCSPMKGHSHVYWYRQLPEEGLKFMVYLQKENIIDESGMPKERFSAEFPKEGPSILRIQQVVRGDSAAYFCASSTTDRAEAFFGQGTRLTVV.

The chain recombines TRBV7-8 with TRBJ1-1; D remains unclear. This CDR3 spans 14 amino acids. V lost 1 base and J 0 bases, leaving 6 bases between the germline ends. The germline V gene has CDR1 SGHVS and CDR2 FQNEAQ. CDR3 sequence (DNA): TGTGCCAGCAGCTTAGACTTTTTGAACACTGAAGCTTTCTTT. Translating it yields CASSLDFLNTEAFF.

The chain uses TRBV3-1 and TRBJ1-2; D is uncertain. The CDR3 has 15 amino acids. Germline values: CDR1 LGHDT, CDR2 YNNKEL (reference sequence). V was cut by 0 bases and J by 5 bases, with 13 bases left in between. CDR3 in amino acids: CASSQDLGWTYGYTF. The CDR3 DNA is TGTGCCAGCAGCCAAGATTTGGGATGGACTTATGGCTACACCTTC.

This clonotype was found many times. This chain links TRBV5-1 with TRBJ1-1; D gene ambiguous. The CDR3 runs 13 residues. Trimming pared 5 bases from V and 7 bases from J, leaving 15 bases between. Per germline, CDR1 SGHRS and CDR2 YFSETQ. The CDR3 DNA reads as TGCGCCAGCAGGCCAAGGGCCGAGGGTGAAGCTTTCTTT. Amino acids: CASRPRAEGEAFF.